The rows below give T cell receptor beta chains drawn from one sample of a study of blood T cells in healthy people across ages. TCRdb called the 5' RACE reads again in MiXCR, with one record for every CDR3 protein. The table shows about 760,000 distinct CDR3 sequences, with 25% occurring only once. These same data were also listed under a study on T cells of mothers and their children.

Sequencing used blood. Every receptor here comes from a boy aged 5-17 years in good health. Each CDR3 is given with its conserved first and last residue. D genes are given only for firm matches. Expanded clones get a size class; other rows say once, few or many, or leave the size out.

J gene | clone size | V gene | D gene | CDR3 DNA | CDR3 protein
TRBJ2-7 | few | TRBV2 | TRBD1 | TGTGCCAGCGGCGGACAGGGGAGAGGGGAGCAGTACTTC | CASGGQGRGEQYF
TRBJ1-4 | . | TRBV12-3/TRBV12-4 | . | TGTGCCAAGCTGCTAGGGGAAAAACTGTTTTTT | CAKLLGEKLFF
TRBJ1-5 | few | TRBV10-2 | TRBD1 | TGCGCCAGCAGCGCAGGGGGGAATCAGCCCCAGCATTTT | CASSAGGNQPQHF
TRBJ2-5 | . | TRBV5-1 | . | TGCGCCAGCAGAATGTGGCAAGAGACCCAGTACTTC | CASRMWQETQYF
TRBJ1-2 | . | TRBV4-1 | . | TGCGCCAGCAGGGGGAGGGCATCCGGACAATATGGCTACACCTTC | CASRGRASGQYGYTF
TRBJ1-2 | . | TRBV7-9 | . | TGTGCCAGCAGGGCCGGGACTCCCTATGGCTACACCTTC | CASRAGTPYGYTF
TRBJ2-7 | few | TRBV3-1 | . | TGTGCCAGCAGCCAAAGTGATCCCCGGGAGCAGTACTTC | CASSQSDPREQYF
TRBJ2-1 | . | TRBV5-6 | TRBD2 | TGTGTCAGCAGCCGCCGACTAGCGGGAGGGCGAAATGAGCAGTTCTTC | CVSSRRLAGGRNEQFF
TRBJ2-1 | few | TRBV20-1 | TRBD2 | TGCAGTGCTAGAGAATTAGCGGGAGGTGGTGAGCAGTTCTTC | CSARELAGGGEQFF
TRBJ1-4 | few | TRBV20-1 | . | TGCAGTGCCCTTCCTAAGGGAACTAATGAAAAACTGTTTTTT | CSALPKGTNEKLFF
TRBJ2-2 | few | TRBV2 | TRBD1 | TGTGCCAGCAAAGGGGGCGGTGGCACCGGGGAGCTGTTTTTT | CASKGGGGTGELFF
TRBJ2-7 | . | TRBV6-1 | TRBD1 | TGTGCCAGCAGTGAATCGGGACAGGGATCGTTGCGGTCCTACGAGCAGTACTTC | CASSESGQGSLRSYEQYF
TRBJ2-1 | few | TRBV29-1 | . | TGCAGCGTTGCTGAGCAGTTCTTC | CSVAEQFF
TRBJ2-7 | few | TRBV7-6 | TRBD2 | TGTGCCAGCAGCCCTGTAGCGGGGCTCTACGAGCAGTACTTC | CASSPVAGLYEQYF
TRBJ2-5 | . | TRBV9 | . | TGTGCCAGCAGCCCCTCGGGACTCGTCGAGACCCAGTACTTC | CASSPSGLVETQYF
TRBJ2-5 | few | TRBV5-1 | TRBD2 | TGCGCCAGCAGCTTTTCCCCTAGCGGGGTCCAAGAGACCCAGTACTTC | CASSFSPSGVQETQYF